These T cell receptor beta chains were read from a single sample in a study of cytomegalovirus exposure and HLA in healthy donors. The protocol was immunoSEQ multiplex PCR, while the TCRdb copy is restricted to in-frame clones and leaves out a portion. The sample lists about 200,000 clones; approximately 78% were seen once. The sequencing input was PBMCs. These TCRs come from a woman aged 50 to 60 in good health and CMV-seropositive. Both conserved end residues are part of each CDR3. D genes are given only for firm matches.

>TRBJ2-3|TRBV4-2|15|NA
CASSQDVAVPYTQYF
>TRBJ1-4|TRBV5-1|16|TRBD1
CASSPSGTGVNEKLFF
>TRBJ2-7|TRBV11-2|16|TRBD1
CASRNPGTGGSYEQYF
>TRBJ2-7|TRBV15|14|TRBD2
CATSRPGLAEFRHF
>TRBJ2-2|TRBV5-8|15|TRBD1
CASSLEGAPAGELFF
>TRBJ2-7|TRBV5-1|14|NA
CASSWEALGDEQYF
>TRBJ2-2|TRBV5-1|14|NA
CASSFEGNTGELFF
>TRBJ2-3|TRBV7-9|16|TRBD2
CASSLGTSGSTDTQYF
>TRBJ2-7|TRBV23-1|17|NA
CASSLKGSRVVFYEQYF
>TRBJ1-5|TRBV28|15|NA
CASSLPGAQGQPQHF
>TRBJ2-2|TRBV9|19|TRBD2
CASSPQGLAGLGNTGELFF
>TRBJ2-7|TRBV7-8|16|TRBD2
CASSLRLAVQTYEQYF
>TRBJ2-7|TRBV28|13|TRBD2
CASSRLAGVEQYF
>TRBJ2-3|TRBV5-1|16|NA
CASSLGSGVGTDTQYF
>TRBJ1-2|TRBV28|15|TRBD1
CASRPRGTANYGYTF
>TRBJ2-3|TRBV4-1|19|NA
CASSQVGSATTLSTDTQYF
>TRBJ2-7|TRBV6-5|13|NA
CASSYEAGYEQYF
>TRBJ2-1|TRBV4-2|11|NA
CASSLLDEQFF
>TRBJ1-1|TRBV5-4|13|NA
CASSLLEGTEAFF
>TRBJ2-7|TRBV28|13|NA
CASSTPTRNEQYF
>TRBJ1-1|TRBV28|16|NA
CARGKRQPVLGTEAFF
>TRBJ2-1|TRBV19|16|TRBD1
CASSEQGAVKDNEQFF
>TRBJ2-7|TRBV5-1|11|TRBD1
CASSPGQGWYF
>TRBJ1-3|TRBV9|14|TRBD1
CASSEGGTGDTIYF